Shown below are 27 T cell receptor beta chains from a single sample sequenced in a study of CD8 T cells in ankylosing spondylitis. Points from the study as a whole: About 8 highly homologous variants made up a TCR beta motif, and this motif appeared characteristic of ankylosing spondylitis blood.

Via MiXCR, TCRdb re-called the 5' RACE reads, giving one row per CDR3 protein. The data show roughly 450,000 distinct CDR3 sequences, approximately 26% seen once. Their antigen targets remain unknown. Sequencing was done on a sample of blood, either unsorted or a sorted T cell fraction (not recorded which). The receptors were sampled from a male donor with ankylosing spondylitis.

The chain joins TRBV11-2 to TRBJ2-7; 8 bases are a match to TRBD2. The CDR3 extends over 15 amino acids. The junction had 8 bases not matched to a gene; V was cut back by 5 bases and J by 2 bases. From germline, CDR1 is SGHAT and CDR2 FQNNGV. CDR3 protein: CASSIERGTPYEQYF. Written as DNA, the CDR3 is TGTGCCAGCAGCATCGAGCGGGGGACTCCCTACGAGCAGTACTTC.

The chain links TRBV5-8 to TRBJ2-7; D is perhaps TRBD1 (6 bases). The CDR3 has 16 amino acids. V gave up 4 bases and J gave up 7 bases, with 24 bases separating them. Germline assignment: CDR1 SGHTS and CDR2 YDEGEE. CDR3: CASSGALGAFSREQYF. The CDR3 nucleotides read TGTGCCAGCAGCGGGGCTTTGGGGGCCTTCTCTAGGGAGCAGTACTTC.

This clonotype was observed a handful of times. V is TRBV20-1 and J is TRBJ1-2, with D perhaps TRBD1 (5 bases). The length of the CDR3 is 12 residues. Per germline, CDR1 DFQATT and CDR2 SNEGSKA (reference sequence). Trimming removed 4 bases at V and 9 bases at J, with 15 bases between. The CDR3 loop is CSATPRRGSYTF. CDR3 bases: TGCAGTGCTACCCCTAGAAGGGGAAGCTACACCTTC.

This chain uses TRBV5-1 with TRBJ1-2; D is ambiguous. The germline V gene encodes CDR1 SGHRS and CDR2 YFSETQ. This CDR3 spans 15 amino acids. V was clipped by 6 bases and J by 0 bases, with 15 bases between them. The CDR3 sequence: CASTLGPPTNYGYTF. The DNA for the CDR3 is TGCGCCAGCACCCTGGGCCCTCCGACTAACTATGGCTACACCTTC.

CDR3 residues: CSVRRDWGGNEQFF. CDR3 DNA sequence: TGCAGCGTTAGACGGGACTGGGGGGGCAATGAGCAGTTCTTC. The chain is built from TRBV29-1 and TRBJ2-1; 7 nucleotides align to TRBD2. After removal of 5 bases from V and 6 bases from J, the junction contained 10 bases not matched to a gene. Germline CDR1 is SQVTM and CDR2 is ANQGSEA. The CDR3 spans 14 residues.

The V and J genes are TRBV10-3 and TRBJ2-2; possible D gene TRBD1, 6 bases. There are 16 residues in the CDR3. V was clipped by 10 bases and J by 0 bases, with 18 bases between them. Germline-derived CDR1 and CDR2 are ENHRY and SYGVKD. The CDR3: CATSTGQRANTGELFF. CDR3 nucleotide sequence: TGTGCCACTAGCACCGGACAGCGAGCGAACACCGGGGAGCTGTTTTTT.

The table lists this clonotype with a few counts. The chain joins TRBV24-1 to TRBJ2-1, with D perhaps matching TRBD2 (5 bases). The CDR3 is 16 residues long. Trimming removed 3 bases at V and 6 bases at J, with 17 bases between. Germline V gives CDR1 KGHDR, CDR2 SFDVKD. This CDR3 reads CATSDARGPAGNEQFF. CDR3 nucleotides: TGTGCCACCAGTGATGCCCGTGGTCCCGCGGGCAATGAGCAGTTCTTC.

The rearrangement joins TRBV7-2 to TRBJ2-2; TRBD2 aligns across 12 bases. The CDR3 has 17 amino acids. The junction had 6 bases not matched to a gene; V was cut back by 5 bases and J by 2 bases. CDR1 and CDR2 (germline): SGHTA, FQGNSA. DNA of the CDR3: TGTGCCAGCAGCCAGGGACTAGCGGGTGATAACACCGGGGAGCTGTTTTTT. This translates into CASSQGLAGDNTGELFF.

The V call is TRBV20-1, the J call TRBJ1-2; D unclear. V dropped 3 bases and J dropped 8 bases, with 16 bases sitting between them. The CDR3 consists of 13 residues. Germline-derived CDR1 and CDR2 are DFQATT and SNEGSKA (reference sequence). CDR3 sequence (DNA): TGCAGTGCTAGGTTAGACACCCAAGAGGGCTACACCTTC. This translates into CSARLDTQEGYTF.

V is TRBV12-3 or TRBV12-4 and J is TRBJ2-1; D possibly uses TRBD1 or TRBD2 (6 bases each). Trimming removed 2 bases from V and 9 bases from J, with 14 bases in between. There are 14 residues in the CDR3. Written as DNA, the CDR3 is TGTGCCAGCAGTTTACGGGGGCAGTGGGGTGAGCAGTTCTTC. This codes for CASSLRGQWGEQFF.

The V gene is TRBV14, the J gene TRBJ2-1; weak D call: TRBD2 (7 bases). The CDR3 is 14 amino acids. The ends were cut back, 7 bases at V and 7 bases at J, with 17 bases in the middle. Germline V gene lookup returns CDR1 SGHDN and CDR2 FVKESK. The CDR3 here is CASNRGRVQNEQFF. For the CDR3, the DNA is TGTGCCAGCAATAGGGGGAGGGTCCAGAATGAGCAGTTCTTC.

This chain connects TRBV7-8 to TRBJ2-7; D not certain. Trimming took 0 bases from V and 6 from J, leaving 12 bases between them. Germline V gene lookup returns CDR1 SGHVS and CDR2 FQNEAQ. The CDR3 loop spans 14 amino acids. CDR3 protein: CASSLARPAGEQYV. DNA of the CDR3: TGTGCCAGCAGCTTAGCGCGCCCTGCTGGCGAGCAGTACGTC.

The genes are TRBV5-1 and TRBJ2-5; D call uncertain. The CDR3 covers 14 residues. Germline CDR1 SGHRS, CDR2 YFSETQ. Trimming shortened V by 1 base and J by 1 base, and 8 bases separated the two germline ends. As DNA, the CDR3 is TGCGCCAGCAGCTTGACAACAGTCCAAGAGACCCAGTACTTC. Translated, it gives CASSLTTVQETQYF.

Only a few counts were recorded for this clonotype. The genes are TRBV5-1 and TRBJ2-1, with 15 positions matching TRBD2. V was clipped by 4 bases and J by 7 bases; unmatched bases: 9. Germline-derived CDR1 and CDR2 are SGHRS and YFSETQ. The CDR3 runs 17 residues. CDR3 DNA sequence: TGCGCCAGCAGCGCGCGGACTAGCGGGAGGGCGGAGAATGAGCAGTTCTTC. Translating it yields CASSARTSGRAENEQFF. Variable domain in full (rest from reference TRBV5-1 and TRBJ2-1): KAGVTQTPRYLIKTRGQQVTLSCSPISGHRSVSWYQQTPGQGLQFLFEYFSETQRNKGNFPGRFSGRQFSNSRSEMNVSTLELGDSALYLCASSARTSGRAENEQFFGPGTRLTVL.

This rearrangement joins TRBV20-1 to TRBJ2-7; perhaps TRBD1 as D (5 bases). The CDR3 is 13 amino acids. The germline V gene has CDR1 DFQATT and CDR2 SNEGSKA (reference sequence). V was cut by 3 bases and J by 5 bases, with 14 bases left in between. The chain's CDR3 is CSASQSGINEQYF. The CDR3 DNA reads TGCAGTGCTAGCCAATCAGGGATAAACGAGCAGTACTTC.

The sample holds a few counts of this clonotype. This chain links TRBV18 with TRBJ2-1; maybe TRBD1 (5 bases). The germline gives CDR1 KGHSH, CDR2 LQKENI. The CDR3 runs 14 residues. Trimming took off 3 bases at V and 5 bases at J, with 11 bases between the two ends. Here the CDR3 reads CASSPPTANNEQFF. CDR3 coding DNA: TGTGCCAGCTCACCCCCGACAGCCAACAATGAGCAGTTCTTC.

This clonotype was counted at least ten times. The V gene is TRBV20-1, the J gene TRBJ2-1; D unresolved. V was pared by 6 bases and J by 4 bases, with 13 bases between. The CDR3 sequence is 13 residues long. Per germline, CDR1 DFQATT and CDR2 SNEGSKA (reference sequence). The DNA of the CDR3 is TGCAGTGCAGGCTCACCCCAATACAATGAGCAGTTCTTC. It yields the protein CSAGSPQYNEQFF.

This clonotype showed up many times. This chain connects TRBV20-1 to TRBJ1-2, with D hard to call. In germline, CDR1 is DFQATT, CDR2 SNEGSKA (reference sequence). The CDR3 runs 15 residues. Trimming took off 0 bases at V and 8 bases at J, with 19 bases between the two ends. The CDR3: CSARDRGGIASGYTF. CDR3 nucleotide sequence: TGCAGTGCTAGAGATCGGGGTGGCATTGCATCAGGCTACACCTTC.

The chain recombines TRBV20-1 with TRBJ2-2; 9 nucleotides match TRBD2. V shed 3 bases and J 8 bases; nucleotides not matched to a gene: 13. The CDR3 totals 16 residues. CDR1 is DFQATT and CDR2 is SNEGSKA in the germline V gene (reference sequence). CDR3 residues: CSARQGGTSLPGELFF. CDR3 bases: TGCAGTGCTAGGCAAGGCGGGACTAGCCTACCAGGGGAGCTGTTTTTT.

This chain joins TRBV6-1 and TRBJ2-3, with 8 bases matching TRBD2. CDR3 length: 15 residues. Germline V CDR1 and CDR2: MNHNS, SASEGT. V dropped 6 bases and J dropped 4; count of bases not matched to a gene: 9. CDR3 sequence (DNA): TGTGCCAGCAGCAGACTAGCGACGTCGTCAGATACGCAGTATTTT. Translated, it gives CASSRLATSSDTQYF.

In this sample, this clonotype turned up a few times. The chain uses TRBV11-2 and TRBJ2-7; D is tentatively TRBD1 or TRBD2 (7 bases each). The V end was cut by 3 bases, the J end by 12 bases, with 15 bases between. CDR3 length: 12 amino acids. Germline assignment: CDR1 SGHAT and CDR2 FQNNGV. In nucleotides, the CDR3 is TGTGCCAGCAGCTTGGGGGAGGGGGCTGTGTACGTC. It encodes CASSLGEGAVYV.

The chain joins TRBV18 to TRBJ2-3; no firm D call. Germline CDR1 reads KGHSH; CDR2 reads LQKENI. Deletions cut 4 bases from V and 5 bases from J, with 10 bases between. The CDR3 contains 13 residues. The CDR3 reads CASSQETRDTQYF. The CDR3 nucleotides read TGTGCCAGCTCACAGGAAACCAGAGATACGCAGTATTTT.

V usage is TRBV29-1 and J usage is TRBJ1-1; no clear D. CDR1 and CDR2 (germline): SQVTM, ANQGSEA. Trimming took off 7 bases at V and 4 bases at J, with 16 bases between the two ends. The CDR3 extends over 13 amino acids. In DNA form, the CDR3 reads TGCAGCGCTGGGCCCCTTCGGCGCACTGAAGCTTTCTTT. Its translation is CSAGPLRRTEAFF.

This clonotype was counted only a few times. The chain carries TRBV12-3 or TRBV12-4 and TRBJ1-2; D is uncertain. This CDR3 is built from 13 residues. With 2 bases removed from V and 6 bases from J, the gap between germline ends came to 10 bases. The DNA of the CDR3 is TGTGCCAGCAGTTTAAAACCGGTTAATGGCTACACCTTC. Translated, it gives CASSLKPVNGYTF.

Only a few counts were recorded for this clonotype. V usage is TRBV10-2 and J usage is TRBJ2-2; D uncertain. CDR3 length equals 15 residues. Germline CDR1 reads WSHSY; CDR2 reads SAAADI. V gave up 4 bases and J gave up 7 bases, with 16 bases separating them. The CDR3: CASSGSALGHGELFF. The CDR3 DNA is TGCGCCAGCAGTGGGTCGGCCCTAGGGCACGGGGAGCTGTTTTTT.

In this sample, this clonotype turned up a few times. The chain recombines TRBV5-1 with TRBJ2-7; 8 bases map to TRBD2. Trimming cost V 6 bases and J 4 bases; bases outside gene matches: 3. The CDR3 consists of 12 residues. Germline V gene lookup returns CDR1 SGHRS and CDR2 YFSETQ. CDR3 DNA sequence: TGCGCCAGCAACGGCGGGGGGTACGAGCAGTACTTC. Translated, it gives CASNGGGYEQYF.

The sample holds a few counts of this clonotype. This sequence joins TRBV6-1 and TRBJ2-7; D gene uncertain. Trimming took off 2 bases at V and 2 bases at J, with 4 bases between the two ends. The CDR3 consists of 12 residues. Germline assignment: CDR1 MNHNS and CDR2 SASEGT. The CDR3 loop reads CASSEHTYEQYV. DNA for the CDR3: TGTGCCAGCAGTGAACACACCTACGAGCAGTACGTC.